The clone carrying this T cell receptor beta chain is a singleton in its sample. Its antigen is undetermined. The V end lost 9 bases, the J end lost 4 bases, and 13 bases lay between the germline ends. The CDR3 loop spans 13 amino acids. Germline loops: CDR1 MNHNY, CDR2 SVGAGI (reference sequence). The sample comes from a study of shared clonotypes between healthy human individuals. General study results and limits: Larger estimated richness was generally seen in naive subsets than in memory subsets. Several donors held about 4.5% of naive CD4 clonotypes in common.

Assay runs were performed at deep level. Clones were sequenced by immunoSEQ multiplex PCR, and TCRdb holds only the in-frame ones, with some missing. The table has about 2.1 million clones, under 95% seen once. As defined, naive CD8 cells were CD45RO-negative and positively selected for CCR7, with terminally differentiated effector memory CD45RA+ cells excluded. Donors were healthy HIV-negative adults without recently reported acute infections or vaccinations. Sequencing used naive CD8+ T cells from PBMCs. The receptor was isolated from a man aged 18-30 years in good health. Some clones in this sample may be carry-over from other donors' samples. V is TRBV6-6 and J is TRBJ1-3; D remains unclear. CDR3: CASLPPGGNTIYF. In DNA, the CDR3 is TGTGCCAGTCTTCCCCCCGGGGGAAACACCATATATTTT.